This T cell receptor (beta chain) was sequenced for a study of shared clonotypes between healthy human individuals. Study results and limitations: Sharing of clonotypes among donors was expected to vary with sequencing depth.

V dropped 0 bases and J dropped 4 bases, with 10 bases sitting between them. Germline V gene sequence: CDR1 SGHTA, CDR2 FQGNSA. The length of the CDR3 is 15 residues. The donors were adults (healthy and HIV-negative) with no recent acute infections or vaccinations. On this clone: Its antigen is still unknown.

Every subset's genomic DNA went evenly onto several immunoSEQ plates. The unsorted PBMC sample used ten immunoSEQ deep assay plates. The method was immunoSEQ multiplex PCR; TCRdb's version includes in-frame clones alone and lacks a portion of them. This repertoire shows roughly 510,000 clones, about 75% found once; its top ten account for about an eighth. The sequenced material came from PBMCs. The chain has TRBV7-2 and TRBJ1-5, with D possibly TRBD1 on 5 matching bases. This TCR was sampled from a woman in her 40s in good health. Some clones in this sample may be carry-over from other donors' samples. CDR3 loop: CASSLARDVNQPQHF. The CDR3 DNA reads TGTGCCAGCAGCTTAGCGCGGGACGTTAATCAGCCCCAGCATTTT.